The text below deals with one TCR beta chain. The antigen it binds to is not known. Base qualities are not recorded, but no much larger clone differs from it by a single base. Germline trimming amounts to 4 bases on V and 1 base on J, with 5 as the count of junction bases outside the gene matches. From the cysteine through the phenylalanine, the CDR3 covers 16 amino acids. The only DNA kept is the CDR3, 48 bases in frame from the first base. Looking up the germline V gene yields CDR1 MDHEN and CDR2 SYDVKM. The immunoSEQ Assay, a bias-controlled multiplex PCR, was used to amplify TCRbeta CDR3 regions from genomic DNA. The authors processed their data as follows. Nucleated cell counts per sample were estimated from amplification of reference gene primers within the assay. Sequence reads were collapsed and filtered to measure the absolute abundance of every unique TCRbeta CDR3 rearrangement. Productive Simpson clonality was computed per sample as the square root of Simpson's diversity index over productive rearrangements. The immuneACCESS repertoire file appears here via TCRdb, limited to in-frame rearrangements. These files lack a portion of the clones; in checked studies, under half of the deficit traces to unresolved V genes, and the cause of the others is not known. The V and J calls and clone size were taken over from that table, and D and trimming were inferred from the DNA. Counted in this sample were about 99,000 clones; about 83% of them appeared once. The ten largest make up roughly 1.9% of the sample.

Whole blood was collected in K2EDTA tubes by collaborating institutions according to the institutions' own protocols. For TCRbeta analysis, collaborators shipped samples in one of three forms: frozen whole blood, isolated PBMCs, or DNA extracted from either of those sample types. The data are from a study of blood T cell repertoires in COVID-19 (dated by TCRdb to 2019 to 2021). Looking at the study overall: Samples from collaborators originated in the United States, Italy and Spain and spanned both the acute and convalescent phases of COVID-19. The repertoires were released in a freely available public database intended as a resource for research on the immune response to SARS-CoV-2. Nearly every sample came with metadata listing a de-identified subject ID, COVID-19 status, age in years and sex. Where available, HLA class I and class II types were taken from metadata supplied by the sample provider and were not determined by assay-based typing. Subjects who had been exposed to COVID-19, were actively infected with it, or had recovered from it provided the deeply sampled blood TCRbeta repertoires that made up the dataset. The material from the prospective study consisted of cDNA or gDNA derived from T cells, B-cell-depleted T cells, or PBMCs. Samples came from the ongoing ImmuneRACE study (first 160 participants) plus 1,254 subjects from 6 global collaborators.

Beyond this particular receptor, the publication reports: Clinical and demographic metadata were provided uncurated, with the amount varying by source and participant.

Recombination linked TRBV28 to TRBJ2-5, with 11 central nucleotides matching TRBD2. This clonotype was sampled from a man between 70 and 80 years old with active or convalescent COVID-19. The sequenced sample was peripheral blood. The CDR3 in this case is CASSSFSGGAQETQYF. The nucleotide sequence reads as follows: TGTGCCAGCAGTTCCTTTAGCGGGGGGGCCCAAGAGACCCAGTACTTC.